The 26 T cell receptor beta chains below were found in one sample sequenced in a study of blood T cell repertoires in COVID-19. Sequenced by immunoSEQ multiplex PCR; TCRdb stores in-frame clones only, minus some. The sample contains approximately 60,000 clones, 65% to 85% of which appear only once. Sequencing was performed on peripheral blood. Source of these receptors: a woman of 80 years or more with active or convalescent COVID-19.

This clone was seen repeatedly, ten times or more. The chain links TRBV29-1 to TRBJ1-1, with 10 bases that match TRBD1. The CDR3 sequence is 14 residues long. Germline values: CDR1 SQVTM, CDR2 ANQGSEA. V lost 7 bases and J lost 1; bases outside the gene matches: 6. CDR3 DNA: TGCAGCGCGAAAGGGACAGGGGCGAACACTGAAGCTTTCTTT. As protein: CSAKGTGANTEAFF.

The J gene is TRBJ1-1, the V gene TRBV20-1; weak D call: TRBD1 (5 bases). V was pared by 4 bases and J by 8 bases, with 11 bases between. Germline V CDR1 and CDR2: DFQATT, SNEGSKA (reference sequence). The CDR3 consists of 11 residues. The chain's CDR3 is CSAKGQGEAFF. The CDR3 DNA follows: TGCAGTGCTAAAGGGCAGGGAGAAGCTTTCTTT.

This chain joins TRBV7-9 and TRBJ2-3; tentatively, D is TRBD1 (6 bases). Germline V gene lookup returns CDR1 SEHNR and CDR2 FQNEAQ (reference sequence). The CDR3 contains 14 residues. Trimming took 5 bases from V and 4 from J, leaving 13 bases between them. In nucleotides, the CDR3 is TGTGCCAGCAGCCTACAGGGTTCCGCAGATACGCAGTATTTT. It is translated as CASSLQGSADTQYF. Variable domain in full (rest from reference TRBV7-9 and TRBJ2-3): DTGVSQNPRHKITKRGQNVTFRCDPISEHNRLYWYRQTLGQGPEFLTYFQNEAQLEKSRLLSDRFSAERPKGSFSTLEIQRTEQGDSAMYLCASSLQGSADTQYFGPGTRLTVL.

The chain uses TRBV29-1 and TRBJ2-1; a possible D gene is TRBD2 (6 bases). This CDR3 comprises 15 residues. The V gene's germline CDR1 is SQVTM and CDR2 ANQGSEA. Trimming cost V 2 bases and J 0 bases, with 11 bases left between them. CDR3 coding DNA: TGCAGCGTTGAACCGGACTACAGCTCCTACAATGAGCAGTTCTTC. This gives the protein CSVEPDYSSYNEQFF.

This clone was picked up one time. The V call is TRBV9, the J call TRBJ2-1; 8 nucleotides agree with TRBD2. CDR1 and CDR2 from the germline V gene are SGDLS and YYNGEE. The J segment lost 7 bases and the V segment lost 3 bases, leaving 6 bases of the junction unmatched. The CDR3 spans 14 residues. The CDR3 nucleotides read TGTGCCAGCAGCGCCGGGACTAGTACGAATGAGCAGTTCTTC. Protein product: CASSAGTSTNEQFF.

The J gene is TRBJ1-2, the V gene TRBV10-3, with D hard to call. Between the trimmed V and J ends, which lost 4 bases and 4 bases, there was a span of 13 bases. Germline V gene data show CDR1 as ENHRY and CDR2 as SYGVKD. The CDR3 length is 14 residues. The CDR3 loop is CAISGLLGSYGYTF. The CDR3 DNA is TGTGCCATCAGTGGATTACTGGGGAGCTATGGCTACACCTTC.

The chain links TRBV15 to TRBJ1-4; D is undetermined. The germline V gene encodes CDR1 LNHNV and CDR2 YYDKDF (reference sequence). The CDR3 covers 13 residues. Deletions cut 1 base from V and 7 bases from J, with 7 bases between. The CDR3 region has the DNA TGTGCCACCAGCAGAGGGGCCGGTGAAAAACTGTTTTTT. It translates to CATSRGAGEKLFF. The whole variable domain, remainder taken from reference TRBV15 and TRBJ1-4, is DAMVIQNPRYQVTQFGKPVTLSCSQTLNHNVMYWYQQKSSQAPKLLFHYYDKDFNNEADTPDNFQSRRPNTSFCFLDIRSPGLGDTAMYLCATSRGAGEKLFFGSGTQLSVL.

The chain couples TRBV9 to TRBJ2-5; no reliable D call. V gave up 0 bases and J gave up 0 bases, with 9 bases separating them. The CDR3 runs 15 residues. Germline CDR1 SGDLS, CDR2 YYNGEE. The CDR3 coding sequence is TGTGCCAGCAGCGTAGGCGGTCGGTACCAAGAGACCCAGTACTTC. Amino acid sequence: CASSVGGRYQETQYF.

The chain uses TRBV6-5 and TRBJ2-5; possible D gene TRBD2, 5 bases. V lost 2 bases and J lost 5, with 12 bases in between. The germline gives CDR1 MNHEY, CDR2 SVGAGI. The CDR3 has 14 residues. The CDR3 DNA reads TGTGCCAGCAGTTACCGGCCAACGGGGGAGACCCAGTACTTC. Its protein is CASSYRPTGETQYF.

Remarks on this clone: The junction differs from germline at one of its ends, possibly a read error. V usage is TRBV2 and J usage is TRBJ2-7; 13 positions match TRBD2. Germline V gene data show CDR1 as SNHLY and CDR2 as FYNNEI. The CDR3 runs 15 residues. As DNA, the CDR3 is TGCCTTGCGAGGGGAGGGACTAGCGGGGCCTACGAGCAGTACTTC. It is translated as CLARGGTSGAYEQYF.

The chain has TRBV6-2 or TRBV6-3 and TRBJ1-5; 9 bases line up with TRBD1. The germline V gene has CDR1 MNHEY and CDR2 SVGEGT. CDR3 length: 17 residues. V was clipped by 0 bases and J by 5 bases; unmatched bases: 8. This CDR3 is CASSYSRDRVGHQPQHF. The CDR3 DNA sequence: TGTGCCAGCAGTTACTCGAGGGACAGGGTCGGCCATCAGCCCCAGCATTTT.

The chain uses TRBV19 and TRBJ2-3; TRBD2 matches at 10 bases. Germline V gives CDR1 LNHDA, CDR2 SQIVND (reference sequence). Trimming took 8 bases from V and 2 from J; bases not matched to a gene: 16. There are 18 residues in the CDR3. CDR3 DNA sequence: TGTGCCAGTTCAGCTAGCGGGGGTTCCCGATGGCACACAGATACGCAGTATTTT. It yields the protein CASSASGGSRWHTDTQYF.

V is TRBV19 and J is TRBJ1-2; TRBD1 matches at 7 bases. Germline V gene data show CDR1 as LNHDA and CDR2 as SQIVND (reference sequence). Losses at the gene ends were 2 bases for V and 2 bases for J; bases not matched to a gene: 5. The CDR3 totals 15 residues. In nucleotides, the CDR3 is TGTGCCAGTAGTATAAAGGACAGGTCGAACTATGGCTACACCTTC. Amino acids: CASSIKDRSNYGYTF.

As to this clone: An end of the junction differs from the germline gene, which may be a read error. J is TRBJ1-2 and V is TRBV11-1; 10 nucleotides align to TRBD1. The CDR3 has 17 amino acids. Looked up from germline, CDR1 is SGHAT and CDR2 is FQDESV (reference sequence). In nucleotides, the CDR3 is TGTGCCAGCAGCCTAGCGGGACAGGGGTTAATCAACTATGGCTACACCTTC. It encodes CASSLAGQGLINYGYTF.

The V gene is TRBV13, the J gene TRBJ1-2, with TRBD1 as a possible D gene (5 bases). Trimming cost V 3 bases and J 6 bases, with 8 bases left between them. The CDR3 sequence is 12 residues long. The germline V gene has CDR1 PRHDT and CDR2 FYEKMQ (reference sequence). The CDR3: CASSLIGDGYTF. CDR3 nucleotide sequence: TGTGCCAGCAGCTTGATAGGGGATGGCTACACCTTC.

This chain links TRBV20-1 with TRBJ1-1; D is undetermined. Germline CDR1 DFQATT, CDR2 SNEGSKA (reference sequence). The ends were cut back, 6 bases at V and 0 bases at J, with 5 bases in the middle. The CDR3 is 11 residues long. CDR3 in DNA: TGCAGTGCCTTTCTGAACACTGAAGCTTTCTTT. This encodes CSAFLNTEAFF.

This clone appeared once. The chain is built from TRBV29-1 and TRBJ1-3; D unresolved. The CDR3 consists of 11 residues. Germline loops: CDR1 SQVTM, CDR2 ANQGSEA. V dropped 6 bases and J dropped 4 bases, with 7 bases sitting between them. CDR3 coding DNA: TGCAGCGTGACACTCGGAAACACCATATATTTT. This sequence encodes CSVTLGNTIYF.

The chain has TRBV29-1 and TRBJ1-2; D perhaps matches TRBD1 (5 bases). CDR3 length: 12 amino acids. V gave up 4 bases and J gave up 3 bases, with 9 bases separating them. CDR1 and CDR2 (germline): SQVTM, ANQGSEA. The DNA for the CDR3 is TGCAGCGTTGGACAGTTAGACTATGGCTACACCTTC. The encoded protein is CSVGQLDYGYTF.

The V gene is TRBV11-2, the J gene TRBJ1-4; 8 nucleotides line up with TRBD1. Trimming removed 5 bases from V and 7 bases from J; junction bases left unmatched: 9. CDR3 length: 15 amino acids. Germline values: CDR1 SGHAT, CDR2 FQNNGV. As DNA, the CDR3 is TGTGCCAGCAGCATCCAGGGGGCGCAAGTTGAAAAACTGTTTTTT. Translated: CASSIQGAQVEKLFF.

The rearrangement joins TRBV11-2 to TRBJ2-1; 13 nucleotides align to TRBD2. Germline lookup yields CDR1 SGHAT and CDR2 FQNNGV. CDR3 size: 16 residues. J gave up 4 bases and V 4 bases, and 4 bases lay outside the gene matches. CDR3 loop: CASSSRLAGGYNEQFF. The CDR3 DNA reads as TGTGCCAGCAGCTCCAGACTAGCGGGGGGATACAATGAGCAGTTCTTC. The full variable domain, with the rest looked up from reference TRBV11-2 and TRBJ2-1, is EAGVAQSPRYKIIEKRQSVAFWCNPISGHATLYWYQQILGQGPKLLIQFQNNGVVDDSQLPKDRFSAERLKGVDSTLKIQPAKLEDSAVYLCASSSRLAGGYNEQFFGPGTRLTVL.

The chain uses TRBV9 and TRBJ1-1; no reliable D call. The CDR3 extends over 14 amino acids. V was clipped by 3 bases and J by 0 bases, with 9 bases between them. The germline CDR1 and CDR2 sequences are SGDLS and YYNGEE. CDR3 sequence reads: CASSGWPMNTEAFF. The CDR3 DNA reads as TGTGCCAGCAGCGGGTGGCCCATGAACACTGAAGCTTTCTTT.

The rearrangement links TRBV6-1 to TRBJ1-5; D call uncertain. The length of the CDR3 is 12 residues. The V gene's germline CDR1 is MNHNS and CDR2 SASEGT. V lost 3 bases and J lost 4, with 4 bases in between. The CDR3 region has the DNA TGTGCCAGCAGTGACAAAAATCAGCCCCAGCATTTT. Its translation is CASSDKNQPQHF.

The rearrangement links TRBV5-1 to TRBJ1-1, with D unclear. This CDR3 has 14 residues. Per germline, CDR1 SGHRS and CDR2 YFSETQ. V was pared by 2 bases and J by 1 base, with 9 bases between. The CDR3, as DNA: TGCGCCAGCAGCTTAACGAGCCAGAACACTGAAGCTTTCTTT. Its protein product is CASSLTSQNTEAFF.

The chain employs TRBV7-6 and TRBJ2-2; 10 nucleotides line up with TRBD2. In germline, CDR1 is SGHVS, CDR2 FNYEAQ. J was trimmed by 6 bases and V by 5 bases; bases with no gene match: 9. This CDR3 region has 16 residues. CDR3 protein: CASSPWTSGTAGELFF. CDR3 bases: TGTGCCAGCAGCCCATGGACTAGCGGTACCGCCGGGGAGCTGTTTTTT.

This clone was seen only once. The V gene is TRBV6-6, the J gene TRBJ1-1; tentative D call: TRBD1 (5 bases). V shed 8 bases and J shed 10 bases, with 14 bases lying between them. The germline V gene has CDR1 MNHNY and CDR2 SVGAGI (reference sequence). This CDR3 is 11 amino acids long. This CDR3 is CASGAVKGAFF. CDR3 nucleotide sequence: TGTGCCAGCGGGGCAGTGAAGGGAGCTTTCTTT.

The chain joins TRBV11-3 to TRBJ1-1, with D hard to call. Germline V gene data show CDR1 as SGHNT and CDR2 as YENEEA. V was clipped by 4 bases and J by 1 base, with 16 bases between them. This CDR3 has 16 residues. This CDR3 is CASSSLYSTTNTEAFF. The CDR3 region has the DNA TGTGCCAGCAGCTCCCTGTATTCTACCACGAACACTGAAGCTTTCTTT. The full variable domain, with the rest looked up from reference TRBV11-3 and TRBJ1-1, is EAGVVQSPRYKIIEKKQPVAFWCNPISGHNTLYWYLQNLGQGPELLIRYENEEAVDDSQLPKDRFSAERLKGVDSTLKIQPAELGDSAVYLCASSSLYSTTNTEAFFGQGTRLTVV.